This TCR beta chain is drawn from a study of naive and memory T cell subsets. Regarding the study as a whole: The power law exponent of TCR abundance differed between naive and memory cells. Over 85% of naive TCR sequences appeared only once after error correction, unlike memory subsets. A few larger clonotypes appeared in naive repertoires, especially CD8, possibly memory cells re-expressing CD45RA.

J gave up 6 bases and V 2 bases, and 5 bases lay outside the gene matches. The CDR3 has 14 amino acids. Germline CDR1 reads SGHRS; CDR2 reads YFSETQ. This clonotype was counted a few times. Its matching antigen is unknown. Two oligonucleotides, mixed equimolar, formed the beta constant-region primer covering TRBC1 and TRBC2. Ligated cDNA was amplified by four rounds of PCR with nested alpha and beta constant-region primers and SP2. TCRdb redid the calling of the UMI-ligation and nested PCR reads with MiXCR, one entry per CDR3 protein. The repertoire includes about 150,000 distinct CDR3 sequences, roughly 20% of them detected once, and around 0.11% sits in the top ten.

The receptor comes from a human donor in good health. Sequencing used naive CD4+ T cells from blood. This sequence joins TRBV5-1 and TRBJ2-5; TRBD1 agrees at 9 bases. This CDR3 is CASSLQGAGKTQYF. CDR3 bases: TGCGCCAGCAGCTTACAGGGGGCCGGGAAGACCCAGTACTTC.